Shown below are 11 T cell receptor beta chains from a single sample sequenced in a study of blood T cell repertoires in COVID-19. The table came from immunoSEQ multiplex PCR; TCRdb's copy has only in-frame clones and leaves some out. The table includes about 45,000 clones, roughly 82% detected once. The source material was peripheral blood. The origin of the receptors is a human donor in a cohort sampled during active COVID-19.

This chain uses TRBV19 with TRBJ1-1, with D possibly TRBD1 on 6 matching bases. Germline CDR1 reads LNHDA; CDR2 reads SQIVND (reference sequence). CDR3 size: 14 residues. Trimming pared 3 bases from V and 4 bases from J, leaving 12 bases between. CDR3 residues: CASSIGGGATEAFF. The CDR3 region has the DNA TGTGCCAGTAGTATCGGTGGGGGGGCCACTGAAGCTTTCTTT.

The CDR3 reads CASRSPGRNTEAFF. CDR3 nucleotide sequence: TGCGCCAGCAGGAGTCCCGGGAGGAACACTGAAGCTTTCTTT. The V gene is TRBV5-1, the J gene TRBJ1-1, with D unclear. The germline gives CDR1 SGHRS, CDR2 YFSETQ. V lost 5 bases, J lost 1 base, and 12 bases lay in between. The CDR3 consists of 14 residues.

In this sample, this clone turned up once. The chain links TRBV6-5 to TRBJ1-5; TRBD1 is a possible D gene (6 bases). The CDR3 has 15 amino acids. V lost 4 bases to trimming and J lost 0 bases, with 10 bases between them. Germline-derived CDR1 and CDR2 are MNHEY and SVGAGI. CDR3 nucleotides: TGTGCCAGCAGTTCCGGGACATATAGCAATCAGCCCCAGCATTTT. As protein: CASSSGTYSNQPQHF.

The chain carries TRBV5-1 and TRBJ2-2; TRBD2 agrees at 8 bases. This CDR3 comprises 14 residues. Trimming cost V 4 bases and J 8 bases; bases outside gene matches: 7. Germline assignment: CDR1 SGHRS and CDR2 YFSETQ. CDR3 region: CASSPGREGGELFF. The CDR3 DNA reads TGCGCCAGCAGCCCAGGCCGGGAGGGTGGGGAGCTGTTTTTT.

The chain employs TRBV19 and TRBJ1-1; D gene uncertain. This CDR3 spans 16 amino acids. Germline values: CDR1 LNHDA, CDR2 SQIVND (reference sequence). Trimming stripped 3 bases from V and 3 bases from J, with 17 bases between. The CDR3, as DNA: TGTGCCAGTAGTATTACGGGTGGCGGAGGGCACACTGAAGCTTTCTTT. Amino acid sequence: CASSITGGGGHTEAFF.

This clone turned up a few times. The chain combines TRBV10-1 with TRBJ2-3, with a weak D call TRBD2 (5 bases). Looked up from germline, CDR1 is WNHNN and CDR2 is SYGVQD (reference sequence). This CDR3 is 13 amino acids long. Trimming cost V 5 bases and J 2 bases, with 8 bases left between them. For the CDR3, the DNA is TGCGCCAGCAGTCACGGGGACACAGATACGCAGTATTTT. It encodes CASSHGDTDTQYF.

The rearrangement joins TRBV7-3 to TRBJ1-1; TRBD1 aligns across 9 bases. This CDR3 spans 17 amino acids. Germline CDR1 and CDR2: SGHTA and FQGTGA. V lost 5 bases to trimming and J lost 0 bases; unmatched junction nucleotides: 10. The CDR3 here is CASSPQGGTGMNTEAFF. The CDR3 DNA follows: TGTGCCAGCAGCCCCCAGGGGGGGACAGGGATGAACACTGAAGCTTTCTTT.

As for this clone: Other nucleotide sequences from this sample produce the same CDR3. J is TRBJ2-1 and V is TRBV5-1, with D possibly being TRBD2 (5 bases). Between the trimmed V and J ends, which lost 0 bases and 8 bases, there was a span of 9 bases. The CDR3 spans 13 residues. Germline V gives CDR1 SGHRS, CDR2 YFSETQ. The CDR3 nucleotides read TGCGCCAGCAGCTTGGGGGAGAGGGATGAGCAGTTCTTC. It translates to CASSLGERDEQFF.

V gene TRBV5-1 combines with J gene TRBJ2-7; 10 nucleotides align to TRBD1. The length of the CDR3 is 15 residues. J lost 3 bases, V lost 4 bases, and 7 bases had no gene match. CDR1 is SGHRS, CDR2 YFSETQ, per germline. CDR3 DNA: TGCGCCAGCAGCGCCTCCGGGACAGGGGTCTACGAGCAGTACTTC. Its translation is CASSASGTGVYEQYF.

This chain connects TRBV24-1 to TRBJ2-1, with 11 bases lining up with TRBD2. V trimming: 1 base; J trimming: 6 bases; junction bases outside the gene matches: 4. Per germline, CDR1 KGHDR and CDR2 SFDVKD. CDR3 length equals 16 residues. The CDR3 nucleotides are TGTGCCACCAGTGATTTCCCTAGCGGGAGGCCCAATGAGCAGTTCTTC. This encodes CATSDFPSGRPNEQFF.

The genes are TRBV25-1 and TRBJ1-3; TRBD1 is a possible D gene (5 bases). Germline CDR1 reads MGHDK; CDR2 reads SYGVNS. Trimming pared 3 bases from V and 4 bases from J, leaving 10 bases between. CDR3 length: 14 residues. The CDR3 coding sequence is TGTGCCAGCAGTGACCCCCAGGGAGGAAACACCATATATTTT. It specifies CASSDPQGGNTIYF.